Sequencing of this T cell receptor beta chain was carried out in a study of blood T cell repertoires in COVID-19. About the research overall: Sites in the United States, Italy and Spain provided acute and convalescent COVID-19 samples.

V was trimmed by 10 bases and J by 5 bases, leaving 11 bases between them. The CDR3 runs to 11 residues. Germline values: CDR1 SSHAT, CDR2 FNYEAQ (reference sequence). The assay was immunoSEQ multiplex PCR, and TCRdb's table has in-frame clones only and misses some. The sample has about 98,000 clones; around 86% are singletons. This TCR came from a man over 45 with acute or convalescent COVID-19. This rearrangement joins TRBV7-7 to TRBJ2-5, with D maybe TRBD2 (5 bases). Sequenced sample: peripheral blood. The CDR3 DNA sequence: TGTGCCATACCTAGAGGGGAGACCCAGTACTTC. Amino acid sequence: CAIPRGETQYF.